A selection of T cell receptor beta chains follows, all from one sample in a study of cytomegalovirus exposure and HLA in healthy donors. The table came from immunoSEQ multiplex PCR; TCRdb's copy has only in-frame clones and leaves some out. Of under 150,000 clones in the sample, roughly four fifths were seen once. The sample consisted of PBMCs. The receptors were sampled from a middle-aged man in good health and CMV-seropositive. Both conserved end residues are part of each CDR3. Expanded clones are given a class, and other clones once, few, many or no size at all.

V	J	length	size	CDR3
TRBV30	TRBJ1-5	13	NA	CAWSSRGSQPQHF
TRBV30	TRBJ1-4	15	NA	CAWRPNRELNEKLFF
TRBV7-2	TRBJ2-3	16	NA	CASSFGQGAVADTQYF
TRBV5-8	TRBJ2-3	15	NA	CASSLRTTRTDTQYF
TRBV10-3	TRBJ2-7	14	NA	CAISESPLSYEQYF
TRBV2	TRBJ2-1	10	NA	CASSENHPFF
TRBV4-3	TRBJ2-4	15	once	CASSVNREAKNIQYF
TRBV19	TRBJ1-2	14	NA	CASSDQGGSYGYTF
TRBV6-4	TRBJ1-3	19	NA	CASSDPTDRVEARANTIYF
TRBV19	TRBJ2-2	15	once	CASSRRDTYTGELFF
TRBV5-1	TRBJ2-7	15	NA	CASSFGGQSSYEQYF